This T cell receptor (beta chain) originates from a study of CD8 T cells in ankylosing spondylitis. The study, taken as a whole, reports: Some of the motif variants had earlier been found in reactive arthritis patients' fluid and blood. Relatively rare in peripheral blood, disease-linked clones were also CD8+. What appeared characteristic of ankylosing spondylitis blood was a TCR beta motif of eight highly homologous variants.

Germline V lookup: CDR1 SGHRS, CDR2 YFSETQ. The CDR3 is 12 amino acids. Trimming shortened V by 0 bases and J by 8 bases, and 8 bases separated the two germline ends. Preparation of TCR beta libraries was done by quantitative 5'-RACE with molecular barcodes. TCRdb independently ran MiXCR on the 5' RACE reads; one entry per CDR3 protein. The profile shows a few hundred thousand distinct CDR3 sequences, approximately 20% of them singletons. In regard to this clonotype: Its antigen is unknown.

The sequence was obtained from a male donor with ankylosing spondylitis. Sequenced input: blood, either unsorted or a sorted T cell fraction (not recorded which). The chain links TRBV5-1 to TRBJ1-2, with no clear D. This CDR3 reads CASSLERQGYTF. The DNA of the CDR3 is TGCGCCAGCAGCTTGGAGCGGCAGGGCTACACCTTC.